This entry features one T cell receptor (beta chain) sequence. There are 15 residues in the CDR3. Trimming shortened V by 5 bases and J by 2 bases, and 13 bases separated the two germline ends. CDR1 SGHVS and CDR2 FNYEAQ come from the germline V gene. This record belongs to a study of blood T cell repertoires in COVID-19. Clones were read by immunoSEQ multiplex PCR, and TCRdb kept only the in-frame ones, dropping some. The sample gives roughly 99,000 clones, around 79% of which show up once; approximately 18% is in the top ten. The clonotype originates from an elderly woman with active or convalescent COVID-19. The sample taken for sequencing was peripheral blood. The chain uses TRBV7-6 and TRBJ1-3; no definite D call. CDR3 protein: CASSMGVGAGNTIYF. In DNA, the CDR3 is TGTGCCAGCAGCATGGGAGTGGGAGCTGGAAACACCATATATTTT.